This T cell receptor beta chain was sequenced during a study of identical twins. CDR3 length: 15 residues. Trimming removed 6 bases from V and 5 bases from J; junction bases left unmatched: 9. From the 5' RACE reads, TCRdb called clonotypes with MiXCR, one entry per CDR3 protein. This sample has roughly 500,000 distinct CDR3 sequences; approximately 22% occur once, and the top ten carry under 0.95%. The same data also went into a second study, on T cells expressing NK-cell markers. That study reports: Dominance of the CD3+CD56-NKG2C+ fraction by these clonotypes also held in several donors.

The V gene is TRBV12-3 or TRBV12-4, the J gene TRBJ2-3; 9 nucleotides agree with TRBD1. Sequenced: CD4+ T cells sorted from blood. The origin of this receptor is a woman under 30 in good health. Written as DNA, the CDR3 is TGTGCCAGCAGGAAAGGACAGGGGAGGATAGATACGCAGTATTTT. The encoded protein is CASRKGQGRIDTQYF.